The 17 T cell receptor beta chains presented below share a single source sample, sequenced in a study of shared clonotypes between healthy human individuals. The assay was immunoSEQ multiplex PCR, and TCRdb's table has in-frame clones only and misses some. This table holds some 450,000 clones, approximately 71% found once. Material for sequencing was PBMCs. These receptors all come from a middle-aged woman in good health. Some clones in this sample may be carry-over from other donors' samples.

V is TRBV15 and J is TRBJ1-4; no firm D call. The CDR3 is made up of 13 amino acids. Looked up from germline, CDR1 is LNHNV and CDR2 is YYDKDF (reference sequence). V lost 0 bases and J 6 bases, leaving 5 bases between the germline ends. The CDR3 DNA reads TGTGCCACCAGCAGAGATGCGGATGAAAAACTGTTTTTT. Protein product: CATSRDADEKLFF.

The chain has TRBV30 and TRBJ1-2, with TRBD1 matching over 7 bases. The germline CDR1 and CDR2 sequences are GTSNPN and SVGIG (reference sequence). CDR3 length: 15 amino acids. The V segment lost 4 bases and the J segment 5 bases; nucleotides outside the gene matches: 13. CDR3 coding DNA: TGTGCCTGGACCCTTCGACAGGGAGTACTATATGGCTACACCTTC. It is translated as CAWTLRQGVLYGYTF.

V and J are TRBV10-2 and TRBJ2-1, with TRBD2 matching over 10 bases. The CDR3 is made up of 15 amino acids. Germline CDR1 reads WSHSY; CDR2 reads SAAADI. V was clipped by 4 bases and J by 4 bases; unmatched bases: 4. The CDR3 bases are TGCGCCAGCAGTGGTCGGACTAGCGGTTACAATGAGCAGTTCTTC. It codes for CASSGRTSGYNEQFF.

The chain has TRBV14 and TRBJ2-7; D possibly corresponds to TRBD2 (6 bases). This CDR3 has 14 residues. Trimming shortened V by 2 bases and J by 0 bases, and 8 bases separated the two germline ends. The germline V gene has CDR1 SGHDN and CDR2 FVKESK. CDR3 nucleotide sequence: TGTGCCAGCAGCCAACCGGGGGTCTCCTACGAGCAGTACTTC. Its translation: CASSQPGVSYEQYF.

The chain employs TRBV15 and TRBJ2-5; 8 bases agree with TRBD1. Losses at the gene ends were 0 bases for V and 5 bases for J; bases not matched to a gene: 8. The CDR3 is made up of 16 amino acids. Germline CDR1 is LNHNV and CDR2 is YYDKDF (reference sequence). The DNA for the CDR3 is TGTGCCACCAGCAGAGATCTTGACAGGGGATGGGAGACCCAGTACTTC. Translated, it gives CATSRDLDRGWETQYF.

This clone has a count of ten or more. The chain recombines TRBV28 with TRBJ2-7; the D gene could be TRBD1 or TRBD2 (5 bases each). V was cut by 7 bases and J by 2 bases, with 12 bases left in between. The CDR3 totals 13 residues. CDR1 is MDHEN and CDR2 is SYDVKM in the germline V gene. CDR3 nucleotide sequence: TGTGCCAGCAAGGGACCGCACCCCTACGAGCAGTACTTC. Translation: CASKGPHPYEQYF.

Note on this clone: A much larger clone lies a single base off, so this may be a read error. The chain joins TRBV4-2 to TRBJ1-4, with unresolved D. V lost 1 base and J lost 7, with 13 bases in between. CDR1 is LGHNA, CDR2 YNFKEQ, per germline. CDR3 size: 15 residues. The CDR3 region is CASSQVTGVGEKLFF. CDR3 DNA sequence: TGTGCCAGCAGCCAAGTGACTGGGGTGGGTGAAAAACTGTTTTTT.

This clone was counted once. The chain is built from TRBV7-9 and TRBJ2-1; 7 nucleotides match TRBD1. From germline, CDR1 is SEHNR and CDR2 FQNEAQ (reference sequence). V shed 2 bases and J 6 bases; nucleotides not matched to a gene: 4. The CDR3 is made up of 14 amino acids. The CDR3 nucleotides are TGTGCCAGCAGCTTACCGGCAGGGGGCAATGAGCAGTTCTTC. It codes for CASSLPAGGNEQFF.

Notes on this clone: A far larger clone is just one base off, so this is likely a read error. The chain couples TRBV27 to TRBJ1-2, with a weak D call TRBD1 (5 bases). The V gene lost 5 bases and the J gene lost 2 bases, with 15 bases spanning the gap. Germline loops: CDR1 MNHEY, CDR2 SMNVEV (reference sequence). The CDR3 runs 15 residues. CDR3 residues: CASSPRHGGNYGYTF. The CDR3 region has the DNA TGTGCCAGCAGTCCGAGACATGGGGGGAACTATGGCTACACCTTC.

Details on this clone: This likely came from a read error, as a far larger clone is one base away. Because the CDR3 is missing its conserved closing phenylalanine or tryptophan, this is likely a read error. The chain uses TRBV6-1 and TRBJ2-7; D possibly corresponds to TRBD2 (5 bases). CDR1 is MNHNS, CDR2 SASEGT, per germline. Trimming removed 10 bases at V and 5 bases at J, with 21 bases between. The CDR3 is 14 amino acids. The CDR3 here is CATREWGAQNEQYS. The CDR3 DNA reads TGTGCCACCCGGGAATGGGGTGCCCAGAACGAGCAGTACTCC.

In regard to this clone: This probably arose from a read error, given a far larger clone one base away. Other DNA variants within this sample encode the same CDR3. The chain joins TRBV11-2 to TRBJ1-1, with D perhaps matching TRBD1 (5 bases). The CDR3 is made up of 13 amino acids. CDR1 and CDR2 from the germline V gene are SGHAT and FQNNGV. CDR3 residues: CASSQARGTEAFF. The CDR3 DNA reads TGTGCCAGCAGCCAAGCGAGGGGCACTGAAGCCTTCTTT.

The chain carries TRBV6-6 and TRBJ2-1, with 8 bases matching TRBD2. The CDR3 is made up of 14 amino acids. Losses at the gene ends were 0 bases for V and 15 bases for J; bases not matched to a gene: 10. CDR1 and CDR2 (germline): MNHNY, SVGAGI (reference sequence). In DNA, the CDR3 is TGTGCCAGCAGTTACTCGGGATTCCGGGGGGGAACGTTCTTC. Amino acid sequence: CASSYSGFRGGTFF.

The chain recombines TRBV10-1 with TRBJ2-7; 8 bases fit TRBD1. CDR1 is WNHNN, CDR2 SYGVQD, per germline (reference sequence). The trim removed 3 bases at V and 1 base at J, leaving 8 bases unmatched. The CDR3 loop spans 16 amino acids. CDR3 sequence (DNA): TGCGCCAGCAGTGATTTTGCAGGGGGCACTTCCTACGAGCAGTACTTC. Encoded protein: CASSDFAGGTSYEQYF.

V usage is TRBV7-2 and J usage is TRBJ2-1, with D possibly TRBD2 on 5 matching bases. V lost 2 bases and J lost 1, with 12 bases in between. Germline CDR1 reads SGHTA; CDR2 reads FQGNSA. The CDR3 contains 16 residues. CDR3 region: CASSLRLAVSYNEQFF. The CDR3 DNA follows: TGTGCCAGCAGCTTAAGGCTAGCTGTTTCCTACAATGAGCAGTTCTTC.

The CDR3 sequence: CASSSDRGEKLFF. CDR3 DNA sequence: TGTGCCAGCAGTTCGGACAGGGGCGAAAAACTGTTTTTT. The rearrangement links TRBV2 to TRBJ1-4, with TRBD1 matching over 9 bases. The CDR3 runs to 13 residues. Trimming removed 5 bases from V and 8 bases from J; junction bases left unmatched: 3. In germline, CDR1 is SNHLY, CDR2 FYNNEI.

This clone came up a few times. The chain employs TRBV29-1 and TRBJ2-3, with D uncertain. With 4 bases removed from V and 6 bases from J, the gap between germline ends came to 14 bases. This CDR3 has 13 amino acids. Germline values: CDR1 SQVTM, CDR2 ANQGSEA. The CDR3 nucleotides are TGCAGCGTTGGAGGTGGCGTTCCTGATACGCAGTATTTT. Its translation is CSVGGGVPDTQYF.

In its sample, this clone was seen a few times. The J gene is TRBJ1-5, the V gene TRBV19; TRBD1 agrees at 8 bases. The CDR3 spans 14 residues. Germline CDR1 reads LNHDA; CDR2 reads SQIVND (reference sequence). J lost 5 bases, V lost 6 bases, and 6 bases had no gene match. The DNA for the CDR3 is TGTGCCAGTAGAAACAGGGGGGACGATCAGCCCCAGCATTTT. This gives the protein CASRNRGDDQPQHF.